This TCR beta chain appears in the sequencing data of a study of cytomegalovirus exposure and HLA in healthy donors. Study-level findings and limits: There were around 160 TCR beta chains listed as cytomegalovirus-associated.

Trimming removed 6 bases from V and 4 bases from J, with 12 bases in between. This CDR3 has 13 amino acids. CDR1 and CDR2 from the germline V gene are LNHDA and SQIVND (reference sequence). In regard to this clone: What it recognizes is unknown.

The PCR ran on 60 Vbeta and 13 Jbeta primers. This table comes from immunoSEQ multiplex PCR, and its TCRdb copy is limited to in-frame clones, with some not included. The sample shows some 120,000 clones, around four fifths of them seen only once. Sequenced: PBMCs. The V call is TRBV19, the J call TRBJ1-1; D unclear. This TCR was recovered from a man between 18 and 35 years old in good health and CMV-seropositive. The CDR3 DNA is TGTGCCAGTAGCCGGGGTGAAAGCACTGAAGCTTTCTTT. Translation: CASSRGESTEAFF.